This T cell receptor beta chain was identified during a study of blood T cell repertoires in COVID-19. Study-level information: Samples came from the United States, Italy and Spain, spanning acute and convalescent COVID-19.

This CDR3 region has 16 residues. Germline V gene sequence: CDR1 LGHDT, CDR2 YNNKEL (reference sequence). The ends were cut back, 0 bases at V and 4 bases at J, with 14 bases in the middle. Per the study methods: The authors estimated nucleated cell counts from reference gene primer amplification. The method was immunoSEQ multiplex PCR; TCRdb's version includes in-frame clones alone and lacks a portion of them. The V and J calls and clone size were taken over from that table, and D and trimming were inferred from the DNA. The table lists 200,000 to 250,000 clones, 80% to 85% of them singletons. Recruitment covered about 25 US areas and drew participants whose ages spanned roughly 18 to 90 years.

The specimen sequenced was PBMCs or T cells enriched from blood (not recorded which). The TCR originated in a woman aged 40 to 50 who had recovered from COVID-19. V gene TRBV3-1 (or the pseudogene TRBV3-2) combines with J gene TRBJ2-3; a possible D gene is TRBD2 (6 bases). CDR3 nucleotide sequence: TGTGCCAGCAGCCAAGATTCCGGACTAACGTCAGATACGCAGTATTTT. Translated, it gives CASSQDSGLTSDTQYF.